This T cell receptor beta chain was observed in a study of beta chain features in type 1 diabetes (dated by TCRdb to the late 2010s). Describing the broader study: Mean age, gender distribution, total cell number and subset yield did not differ between patients and healthy donors. Across all samples, some 99 million sorted cells were examined, and cell number per subset correlated strongly with RNA yield. The study compared the TCRB repertoires of sorted circulating CD4+ T cell subsets in recently diagnosed type 1 diabetes patients with those in matched healthy donors. Regulatory and stem cell-like memory subsets were obtained from only 8 patients and about eight healthy donors, while naive and central memory subsets were obtained from all 28 donors. Broader findings and caveats from the paper: Naive, central memory and regulatory TCRB repertoires appeared more similar among patients than among healthy donors. Type 1 diabetes patients showed a moderate but significant shortening of TCRB CDR3 length in all four CD4+ subsets. PCR may preferentially amplify shorter templates, but because patient and control samples were amplified and corrected together, any resulting skew would affect both groups equally. Fewer insertions and more nucleotide deletions at VDJ recombination sites were observed in patients with type 1 diabetes, implying thymic rearrangement abnormalities. Because the HLA sub-analyses included only small numbers of individuals, any influence of HLA type on TCRB rearrangement was left unresolved. Sequencing cDNA rather than genomic DNA could over-represent highly expressing activated cells, although activation and CD3 levels did not differ between groups.

Relative to germline, V is missing 5 bases and J is missing 4 bases, with 9 bases of the junction outside any gene match. The CDR3 spans 17 residues, from the cysteine through the phenylalanine. The DNA shown is the 51-base CDR3, in frame from base 1. CDR1 SGHTA and CDR2 FQGNSA were looked up in the germline V gene. About this clone itself: What this receptor recognizes is not known. Base qualities are not provided; no much larger clone lies one nucleotide away.

A single peripheral blood draw of about 116 mL on average was collected from each donor into heparinised tubes. A BD FACSAria II was used to sort naive, central memory, regulatory and stem cell-like memory CD4+ T cells with a panel that included CD45RO, CCR7, CD25, CD127, CD95 and CD27. Purity was above 95% for every sorted population. Right away, PBMCs were isolated by Lymphoprep density gradient centrifugation and were stained directly, with no culture step. So that batch effects would be minimized, each experiment stained and sorted samples in pairs, pairing one healthy donor with one patient. The entire isolated RNA was reverse transcribed using the High Capacity cDNA Reverse Transcription Kit, and thus expressed TCRB transcripts were sequenced. Naive, central memory and regulatory T cell samples underwent deep immunoSEQ sequencing, averaging about 3.57 million total reads per sample. Sorted cells were lysed in RLT buffer and RNA was extracted with DNase-treated RNeasy Micro or Mini kits, depending on cell number. Each cell subset was processed on its own to prevent cross-contamination, while patient and healthy donor samples were processed together. The immunoSEQ multiplex PCR was used to amplify TCRB sequences from cDNA, yielding 87-bp fragments that span the CDR3 region. The amplicons were sequenced using the Illumina HiSeq platform. Under the source paper's analysis protocol: PCR bias was computationally corrected using synthetic template baselines, reads within Hamming distance 2 were collapsed, and singletons that could not be merged were discarded. By aligning reads against IMGT, V, D and J genes, CDR3 length, and insertions or deletions at six rearrangement sites were assigned. Within each subset, clonotype counts were normalized to sorted cell number, after which true diversity and Gini coefficients were computed with the tcR R package. The overlap coefficient, calculated on TCRB nucleotide sequences, was used to measure repertoire sharing. As a proxy for the pre-selection repertoire, out-of-frame TCRB sequences from naive cells were analyzed. The source is immuneACCESS, and TCRdb retained only in-frame sequences with V and J called. Part of the clones is not carried over; for the studies checked, unresolved V genes explain less than half of this, and the remainder is unexplained. V, J and clone size reflect that table, while D and trimming were determined from the DNA. The table for this sample lists 200,000 to 300,000 clones; 20% of them were counted only once. Around 0.029% of the sample rests with the top ten.

The chain was built from TRBV7-2 and TRBJ2-3, with 13 central nucleotides matching TRBD2. The TCR was taken from a woman in her 40s with type 1 diabetes. The sequencing input was naive CD4+ T cells from blood. The intended sense of this specimen's cell subset or site label: true naive CD4+ T cells. The CDR3 protein: CASSPRLAGGLADTQYF. The base sequence is TGTGCCAGCAGCCCCAGACTAGCGGGAGGTTTAGCAGATACGCAGTATTTT.